A selection of T cell receptor beta chains follows, all from one sample in a study of CD8+ T cells in alopecia areata. Sequencing used immunoSEQ multiplex PCR; TCRdb keeps in-frame clones, though not all of them. The sample yields some 200,000 clones, roughly 62% seen once. Here the sequenced sample was CD8+ T cells sorted from blood, taken at week 24, from a patient treated with tofacitinib. These receptors were obtained from a human donor with alopecia areata. CDR3s include the opening cysteine and the closing phenylalanine or tryptophan. A D gene is named only where the DNA matches it firmly. Rows may omit the clone size; those that give it use once, few, many or a size class.

D gene	V gene	J gene	clone size	CDR3 DNA	CDR3 protein
NA	TRBV29-1	TRBJ2-7	NA	TGCAGCGTCCCTACTGGGGGTAAGCAGTACTTC	CSVPTGGKQYF
TRBD1	TRBV29-1	TRBJ1-4	NA	TGCAGCGTCTGGACAGGGAGGGGTGAAAAACTGTTTTTT	CSVWTGRGEKLFF
NA	TRBV30	TRBJ1-2	NA	TGTGCCTGGAGCATCGGACTGTCTGGCTACACCTTC	CAWSIGLSGYTF
NA	TRBV18	TRBJ2-7	NA	TGTGCCAGCTCACCACGCTACAGGGTCTTCTCCTACGAGCAGTACTTC	CASSPRYRVFSYEQYF
NA	TRBV7-9	TRBJ2-1	NA	TGTGCCAGCAGCTGGGTCGACAATGAGCAGTTCTTC	CASSWVDNEQFF
TRBD2	TRBV7-9	TRBJ2-4	NA	TGTGCCAGCAGCTCCTGGACTAGCGGGGACAAAAACATTCAGTACTTC	CASSSWTSGDKNIQYF
TRBD1	TRBV5-1	TRBJ2-6	few	TGCGCCAGCAGCTACCTCGGGACAGGGAGGACCGGGGCCAACGTCCTGACTTTC	CASSYLGTGRTGANVLTF
NA	TRBV2	TRBJ1-6	few	TGTGCCAGCAGGCCAACCGAAACGGTTAATTCACCCCTCCACTTT	CASRPTETVNSPLHF
NA	TRBV19	TRBJ1-1	NA	TGTGCCAGTAGTATAGGGTCTCTCTATTCCGAAGCTTTCTTT	CASSIGSLYSEAFF
NA	TRBV7-9	TRBJ2-7	NA	TGTGCCAGCAGCCAACGGGGCTACGAGCAGTACTTC	CASSQRGYEQYF
NA	TRBV27	TRBJ2-7	few	TGTGCCAGCAGTTTACACGCCTCCTACTACGAGCAGTACTTC	CASSLHASYYEQYF
TRBD2	TRBV7-7	TRBJ2-1	NA	TGTGCTAGCAGCTTAGGTGTAGCGGGGTCCTCTAGGAATGAGCAGTTCTTC	CASSLGVAGSSRNEQFF
NA	TRBV4-1	TRBJ2-7	NA	TGCGCCAGCAGCCAAGTACCCACTGCTCCTTACGAGCAGTACTTC	CASSQVPTAPYEQYF
NA	TRBV29-1	TRBJ1-2	NA	TGCAGCGTGTGGCCAGGGAACTACTATGGCTACACCTTC	CSVWPGNYYGYTF
TRBD2	TRBV5-1	TRBJ2-1	few	TGCGCCAGCAGCTTGGAAGGCGGGGGAAACTCCTACAATGAGCAGTTCTTC	CASSLEGGGNSYNEQFF
NA	TRBV27	TRBJ2-5	NA	TGTGCCAGCAGTCCAAATAATCTCGGGGAGACCCAGTACTTC	CASSPNNLGETQYF
TRBD1	TRBV7-9	TRBJ2-2	NA	TGTGCCAGCAGCTCCCCGGGACAGATTAACACCGGGGAGCTGTTTTTT	CASSSPGQINTGELFF
NA	TRBV6-1	TRBJ1-1	NA	TGTGCCAGCAGTGACCGCGACGGGGAAGCTTTCTTT	CASSDRDGEAFF
TRBD1	TRBV6-5	TRBJ2-5	NA	TGTGCCAGCAGGACAGGGGGGGGAGGAGAGACCCAGTACTTC	CASRTGGGGETQYF
NA	TRBV28	TRBJ2-7	NA	TGTGCCACCGTGCACAGCGGTGGGATCTCCTACGAGCAGTACTTC	CATVHSGGISYEQYF
TRBD1	TRBV29-1	TRBJ1-1	NA	TGCAGCGTGCCCGGGACAGCGAACACTGAAGCTTTCTTT	CSVPGTANTEAFF
TRBD2	TRBV2	TRBJ2-1	NA	TGTGCCAGTGGGTTTAGCGGGTACAATGAGCAGTTCTTC	CASGFSGYNEQFF
NA	TRBV4-1	TRBJ1-1	NA	TGCGCCAGCAGCCGGGGGTGGTGGACGTTGAACACTGAAGCTTTCTTT	CASSRGWWTLNTEAFF
TRBD2	TRBV4-1	TRBJ2-7	NA	TGTGCCAGCAGCCAAGAAAGAGCGGGGGACTACGAGCAGTACTTC	CASSQERAGDYEQYF
NA	TRBV11-1	TRBJ2-1	NA	TGTGCCAGCAGCTTATGGGCGGGGGCCCCGAATGAGCAGTTCTTC	CASSLWAGAPNEQFF
NA	TRBV27	TRBJ1-6	few	TGTGCCAGCACGAACACAGGGCCACCCCTCCACTTT	CASTNTGPPLHF
NA	TRBV6-5	TRBJ2-5	NA	TGTGCCAGCAGTTTTGTGTCGGGGGCTAGGGAGACCCAGTACTTC	CASSFVSGARETQYF
TRBD1	TRBV27	TRBJ1-1	NA	TGTGCCAGCGGGGACAGGGTAAGAACTGAAGCTTTCTTT	CASGDRVRTEAFF
NA	TRBV1	TRBJ2-7	NA	TGTCCCCGGGGGGGTCCCGTCCAGCAGTACTTC	CPRGGPVQQYF
NA	TRBV30	TRBJ1-3	NA	TGTGCCTGGAGTGTAGGCAGCTCTGGAAACACCATATATTTT	CAWSVGSSGNTIYF
NA	TRBV15	TRBJ2-7	NA	TGTGCCACCAGTGGACCCACTTTGACCGAACCCTACGAGCAGTACTTC	CATSGPTLTEPYEQYF
TRBD1	TRBV13	TRBJ1-2	few	TGTGCCAGCAGCTCCCGGGACAGGGCCCCGGGCTACACCTTC	CASSSRDRAPGYTF
NA	TRBV6-1	TRBJ2-1	NA	TGTGCCAGCAGTGAGGGCCCGACGAGCTCCTACAATGAGCAGTTCTTC	CASSEGPTSSYNEQFF
TRBD1	TRBV7-9	TRBJ2-7	NA	TGTGCCAGCAGCTCCCGGACAGGGGACGACGAGCAGTACTTC	CASSSRTGDDEQYF
TRBD2	TRBV30	TRBJ2-1	few	TGTGCCGGGAGCGGGGGCCCCTGGGACAATGAGCAGTTCTTC	CAGSGGPWDNEQFF
NA	TRBV7-7	TRBJ2-1	NA	TGTGCCAGCAGCCCGACTCGTAACTCCTACAATGAGCAGTTCTTC	CASSPTRNSYNEQFF
NA	TRBV30	TRBJ2-5	NA	TGTGCCTGGACTGGGGCGGTTGGGGGGGAGACCCAGTACTTC	CAWTGAVGGETQYF
TRBD2	TRBV5-6	TRBJ2-1	NA	TGTGCCAGCAGCTTGATGACTAGCGGGGCATACAATGAGCAGTTCTTC	CASSLMTSGAYNEQFF
TRBD2	TRBV27	TRBJ2-1	NA	TGTGCCAGCAGTTGGTCTCGGGGGGGCGGCGATGAGCAGTTCTTC	CASSWSRGGGDEQFF
NA	TRBV4-1	TRBJ2-5	NA	TGCGCCAGCAGCCCTGGACTACCCCAAGAGACCCAGTACTTC	CASSPGLPQETQYF
NA	TRBV5-1	TRBJ1-1	NA	TGCGCCAGCAGCTTCCACGAGACGAACACTGAAGCTTTCTTT	CASSFHETNTEAFF
NA	TRBV29-1	TRBJ1-4	NA	TGCAGCGGTCTGTGGGATTGGGAACTGTTTTTT	CSGLWDWELFF
TRBD1	TRBV7-2	TRBJ2-5	NA	TGTGCCAGCAGCTTAGTGAGGACAGGGGGCTCAGGAGAGTACTTC	CASSLVRTGGSGEYF
NA	TRBV13	TRBJ1-1	few	TGTGCCAGCAGCTCACGGCCCGAAACGACTGAAGCTTTCTTT	CASSSRPETTEAFF
NA	TRBV30	TRBJ1-1	NA	TGTGCCTGGGAGGGGGGAACAGGGCTTTACACTGAAGCTTTCTTT	CAWEGGTGLYTEAFF
TRBD1	TRBV6-6	TRBJ1-2	NA	TGTGCCAGCAGTTCGACAGGGAGTAATGGCTACACCTTC	CASSSTGSNGYTF
NA	TRBV4-2	TRBJ2-7	once	TGTGCCAGCAGCGAGACAGGTTCCTACGAGCAGTACTTC	CASSETGSYEQYF
NA	TRBV19	TRBJ1-5	few	TGTGCCAGTGGATATCAGCCCCAGCATTTT	CASGYQPQHF
NA	TRBV5-6	TRBJ2-7	NA	TGTGCCAGCAGCTTGGAAGTCGACTCCTACGAGCAGTACTTC	CASSLEVDSYEQYF
NA	TRBV25-1	TRBJ2-7	NA	TGTGCCAGCAGTGAGGGAGGTTGGGACGAGCAGTACTTC	CASSEGGWDEQYF
TRBD2	TRBV7-9	TRBJ2-3	NA	TGTGCCAGCAGCCCGGGACTAGGAGCAGATACGCAGTATTTT	CASSPGLGADTQYF